The rows below give T cell receptor beta chains drawn from one sample of a study of T cells in Graves' hyperthyroidism and ophthalmopathy. Each CDR3 protein is one row after TCRdb ran MiXCR on the multiplex PCR reads. The sample carries some 600,000 distinct CDR3 sequences, 11% to 15% recorded once. Sequenced material: blood. The source is a woman aged 25 to 45 with Graves' hyperthyroidism that later progressed to Graves' ophthalmopathy. Each CDR3 is given with its conserved first and last residue. The D gene is left open where the match is weak. Only part of the rows carry a size: once, few, many, or a class if the clone is expanded.

DNA: TGTGCCAGCAGCTCGCAGCCCTTCGCCGGGACAAACTATGGCTACACCTTC; CDR3: CASSSQPFAGTNYGYTF; V: TRBV5-6; D: .; size: many; J: TRBJ1-2
DNA: TGTGCCAGCAGCTTAGACGAAGGGCAAGAGTACTTC; CDR3: CASSLDEGQEYF; V: TRBV11-3; D: .; size: few; J: TRBJ2-5
DNA: TGTGCCAGCAGCACACTAGCGGGACCCCAAGAGACCCAGTACTTC; CDR3: CASSTLAGPQETQYF; V: TRBV5-5; D: TRBD2; size: few; J: TRBJ2-5
DNA: TGTGCCAGCAGCTTACCCAGAGCAACTGAAGCTTTCTTT; CDR3: CASSLPRATEAFF; V: TRBV28; D: .; size: many; J: TRBJ1-1
DNA: TGTGCCAGCAGCGCAAGCGACGGACAGGGGGACACTGAAGCTTTCTTT; CDR3: CASSASDGQGDTEAFF; V: TRBV7-9; D: TRBD1; size: many; J: TRBJ1-1
DNA: TGCGCCAGCAGTCCTAGTAGCGGACCAACCTACAATGAGCAGTACTTC; CDR3: CASSPSSGPTYNEQYF; V: TRBV5-1; D: .; size: .; J: TRBJ2-7
DNA: TGTGCCAGCTCACTCCGGACGGGCCTCGAGAACACTGAAGCTTTCTTT; CDR3: CASSLRTGLENTEAFF; V: TRBV18; D: .; size: many; J: TRBJ1-1
DNA: TGTGCCAGCAGCTTAACTCTGGGAGGCGGGGGTGAGCAGTTCTTC; CDR3: CASSLTLGGGGEQFF; V: TRBV7-3; D: TRBD2; size: many; J: TRBJ2-1
DNA: TGTGCCAGCAGCCGAAGACAGGGAAACACCGGGGAGCTGTTTTTT; CDR3: CASSRRQGNTGELFF; V: TRBV9; D: TRBD1; size: few; J: TRBJ2-2
DNA: TGTGCCAGCAGCTTAGAGGGTTTGACACCCCTCCACTTT; CDR3: CASSLEGLTPLHF; V: TRBV11-2; D: .; size: many; J: TRBJ1-6
DNA: TGTGCCAGCAGTTTTTCGGGACATAATACCCCAGATACGCAGTATTTT; CDR3: CASSFSGHNTPDTQYF; V: TRBV28; D: .; size: many; J: TRBJ2-3
DNA: TGCAGTGCTAGCTTGATTGCCGGAGAGACCCAGTACTTC; CDR3: CSASLIAGETQYF; V: TRBV20-1; D: .; size: many; J: TRBJ2-5
DNA: TGCGCCAGCAGCCAACTCGGGATCGGCTCCTACAATGAGCAGTTCTTC; CDR3: CASSQLGIGSYNEQFF; V: TRBV4-3; D: .; size: .; J: TRBJ2-1
DNA: TGCAGTGCTAGAGCTGGGTCGGGCGAAAAACTGTTTTTT; CDR3: CSARAGSGEKLFF; V: TRBV20-1; D: .; size: .; J: TRBJ1-4
DNA: TGTGCCAGCACCACTCGACAGGGCGGGGAGCTGTTTTTT; CDR3: CASTTRQGGELFF; V: TRBV11-1; D: TRBD1; size: many; J: TRBJ2-2
DNA: TGTGCCAGCAGCGGAATAGCGGGAGTAACAGATACGCAGTATTTT; CDR3: CASSGIAGVTDTQYF; V: TRBV7-9; D: TRBD2; size: .; J: TRBJ2-3
DNA: TGTGCCAGCAGCTTAGGGTCCCTAGCGGCGACTTGGACAGATACGCAGTATTTT; CDR3: CASSLGSLAATWTDTQYF; V: TRBV7-8; D: TRBD2; size: many; J: TRBJ2-3
DNA: TGTGCCAGCAGTTTTGAGGGAGGGATTAGAGAGACCCAGTACTTC; CDR3: CASSFEGGIRETQYF; V: TRBV28; D: TRBD2; size: many; J: TRBJ2-5
DNA: TGTGCCAGCAGTGACGAAGGGGGGTCCACTGAAGCTTTCTTT; CDR3: CASSDEGGSTEAFF; V: TRBV2; D: .; size: many; J: TRBJ1-1
DNA: TGTGCCAGCAGTTTCTCCCATAGCGGGAGGGCCTTCGGGGAGCTGTTTTTT; CDR3: CASSFSHSGRAFGELFF; V: TRBV28; D: TRBD2; size: many; J: TRBJ2-2
DNA: TGTGCCAGCAGCTTAGCAGCCAGGGGGGCCTCCTACGAGCAGTACTTC; CDR3: CASSLAARGASYEQYF; V: TRBV7-2; D: .; size: many; J: TRBJ2-7
DNA: TGCAGTGCTAGAGATAGTAAGACGATGCTGAAGCACGAGCAGTACTTC; CDR3: CSARDSKTMLKHEQYF; V: TRBV20-1; D: .; size: .; J: TRBJ2-7
DNA: TGTGCCAGCAAGACGGGAGGAAACACCATATATTTT; CDR3: CASKTGGNTIYF; V: TRBV3-1; D: .; size: many; J: TRBJ1-3
DNA: TGTGCCAGTATCCCGGGAGGGAGGGCGCCCGGAGCTTTCTTT; CDR3: CASIPGGRAPGAFF; V: TRBV19; D: .; size: .; J: TRBJ1-1
DNA: TGTGCCAGTAGTGTCAGGGGGCAAGGACAGCCCCAGCATTTT; CDR3: CASSVRGQGQPQHF; V: TRBV19; D: TRBD1; size: many; J: TRBJ1-5
DNA: TGTGCCACCGGCCCCCGTGGGAATGAAAAACTGTTTTTT; CDR3: CATGPRGNEKLFF; V: TRBV15; D: .; size: few; J: TRBJ1-4
DNA: TGTGCCAGCAGAACGGGGGACTCGGGCTATGGCTACACCTTC; CDR3: CASRTGDSGYGYTF; V: TRBV27; D: .; size: few; J: TRBJ1-2
DNA: TGTGCCAGCAGCTTAGGAGGTGGCTCACTCACAGATACGCAGTATTTT; CDR3: CASSLGGGSLTDTQYF; V: TRBV11-2; D: .; size: many; J: TRBJ2-3
DNA: TGTGCCAGCAGCTTAGAAGTCCCAGGGGGCAATGAGCAGTTCTTC; CDR3: CASSLEVPGGNEQFF; V: TRBV7-6; D: TRBD1; size: .; J: TRBJ2-1
DNA: TGTGCCAGCAGTGAAGCGAGCGAGAGCACAGATACGCAGTATTTT; CDR3: CASSEASESTDTQYF; V: TRBV2; D: .; size: many; J: TRBJ2-3
DNA: TGTGCCAGCAGCCATCCCGGCAGGGGCACCTACGAGCAGTACTTC; CDR3: CASSHPGRGTYEQYF; V: TRBV11-1; D: .; size: many; J: TRBJ2-7
DNA: TGTGCCAGCAGTTTTCACCCGGAGGGGCGAAACGAGCAGTACTTC; CDR3: CASSFHPEGRNEQYF; V: TRBV7-8; D: .; size: many; J: TRBJ2-7
DNA: TGTGCCAGCAGCTTAGCAGCGGGGGCCTCCTACAATGAGCAGTTCTTC; CDR3: CASSLAAGASYNEQFF; V: TRBV5-1; D: TRBD2; size: many; J: TRBJ2-1
DNA: TGCTCCAGCAGCCAAGATCCGGCGCCTTGGACTAGCGGGAGTGCAGATACGCAGTATTTT; CDR3: CSSSQDPAPWTSGSADTQYF; V: TRBV7-9; D: TRBD2; size: .; J: TRBJ2-3
DNA: TGTGCCAGCAGCCCAAGACAGGGGGATAGGTCGGAGACCCAGTACTTC; CDR3: CASSPRQGDRSETQYF; V: TRBV13; D: TRBD1; size: many; J: TRBJ2-5
DNA: TGCAGTGCTAGATTCCGGACTAGAAGGAAGTTCTTC; CDR3: CSARFRTRRKFF; V: TRBV20-1; D: TRBD2; size: .; J: TRBJ2-1
DNA: TGTGCCAGCAGCCCCCTAGCGCCCTACAATGAGCAGTTCTTC; CDR3: CASSPLAPYNEQFF; V: TRBV28; D: .; size: many; J: TRBJ2-1
DNA: TGTGCCAGCAGAACTGGGACTAGCGGGATTTACGAGCAGTACTTC; CDR3: CASRTGTSGIYEQYF; V: TRBV12-3/TRBV12-4; D: TRBD2; size: many; J: TRBJ2-7
DNA: TGTGCTAGTGGTTCCGAACGGACAGGCGGTTCCAACTATGGCTACACCTTC; CDR3: CASGSERTGGSNYGYTF; V: TRBV12-5; D: TRBD1; size: many; J: TRBJ1-2
DNA: TGTGCCAGTAGTTCAGACAACCAGGGGGGCTACACCTTC; CDR3: CASSSDNQGGYTF; V: TRBV19; D: .; size: many; J: TRBJ1-2
DNA: TGTGCCAGTAGTATATCGGCAGGGCCCCCTGAAGCTTTCTTT; CDR3: CASSISAGPPEAFF; V: TRBV19; D: .; size: .; J: TRBJ1-1
DNA: TGTGCCTGGAGTGTACGGGGCCTCAGGCCCTGGGTTCACTTT; CDR3: CAWSVRGLRPWVHF; V: TRBV30; D: .; size: many; J: TRBJ1-6
DNA: TGTGCCATCAGTGAGTCCTCCGGGACAGGAAATAATTCACCCCTCCACTTT; CDR3: CAISESSGTGNNSPLHF; V: TRBV10-3; D: TRBD1; size: many; J: TRBJ1-6
DNA: TGTGCCAGCCGAAGGGGAGGTTCTATGGATGAGCAGTTCTTC; CDR3: CASRRGGSMDEQFF; V: TRBV27; D: .; size: many; J: TRBJ2-1
DNA: TGCGCCAGCAACATTGGGACCCTCCATGTCTACGAGCAGTACTTC; CDR3: CASNIGTLHVYEQYF; V: TRBV5-1; D: .; size: many; J: TRBJ2-7
DNA: TGTGCCAGCAGCGAAGGGTACAGGGAAGGGCAGCCCCAGCATTTT; CDR3: CASSEGYREGQPQHF; V: TRBV7-9; D: .; size: .; J: TRBJ1-5
DNA: TGTGCCACCAGTGATCTTTGGGGCCCTGCGGGAGTTACCAATGAGCAGTTCTTC; CDR3: CATSDLWGPAGVTNEQFF; V: TRBV24-1; D: TRBD2; size: many; J: TRBJ2-1
DNA: TGTGCCAGCAGTTTATCAGCCCCCAGGGTCCTCGATGAAAAACTGTTTTTT; CDR3: CASSLSAPRVLDEKLFF; V: TRBV28; D: .; size: few; J: TRBJ1-4
DNA: TGTGCCAGCAGCCGGACTAGCGGAACGCCTCATACGCAGTATTTT; CDR3: CASSRTSGTPHTQYF; V: TRBV6-1; D: TRBD2; size: few; J: TRBJ2-3
DNA: TGTGCCAGCAGCTTCCTCGGGGGTTGGGGAAATCAGCCCCAGCATTTT; CDR3: CASSFLGGWGNQPQHF; V: TRBV7-8; D: .; size: many; J: TRBJ1-5
DNA: TGCGCCAGCAGCCAAGGGTGGGTGAACACCGGGGAGCTGTTTTTT; CDR3: CASSQGWVNTGELFF; V: TRBV4-1; D: .; size: few; J: TRBJ2-2
DNA: TGTGCTAGTGGTTTGGAGAAAAAGGACAGGTTTGCTGGGGCCAACGTCCTGACTTTC; CDR3: CASGLEKKDRFAGANVLTF; V: TRBV12-5; D: TRBD1; size: few; J: TRBJ2-6